This entry concerns a single T cell receptor (beta chain). This specimen comes from a study of shared clonotypes between healthy human individuals. J gave up 0 bases and V 4 bases, and 9 bases lay outside the gene matches. CDR1 is KGHSH, CDR2 LQKENI, per germline. The CDR3 has 17 residues. TCRdb's copy holds only in-frame clones and misses some; the assay was immunoSEQ multiplex PCR. The sample contains roughly 2.6 million clones, just over 90% of which appear only once. The clonotype originates from a man between 18 and 29 years old in good health. This chain connects TRBV18 to TRBJ1-3; 7 nucleotides match TRBD1. Sequenced sample: naive CD4+ T cells sorted from blood. Subset given: CD45RA+ positively selected. The CDR3 DNA follows: TGTGCCAGCTCACTACAACCGGGACAGAGCTCTGGAAACACCATATATTTT. Translating gives CASSLQPGQSSGNTIYF.